This T cell receptor (beta chain) was profiled in a study of PD-L1 blockade in urothelial cancer. Germline trimming cut 1 base from V and 6 bases from J; bases unmatched to any gene: 7. Germline CDR1 and CDR2: SGHTA and FQGNSA. The CDR3 has 16 residues. Time point: pretreatment peripheral blood. Each patient's cancer was a locally advanced or metastatic urothelial carcinoma. Repertoires were generated with immunoSEQ multiplex PCR, while TCRdb's copy carries only in-frame clones and drops some. The sample lists tens of thousands of clones, about three quarters occurring once. This sample comprised PBMCs, obtained around atezolizumab (anti-PD-L1) treatment. This rearrangement joins TRBV7-2 to TRBJ2-1; TRBD2 matches at 9 bases. This TCR derives from a man aged 70-80 years with urothelial cancer. Here the CDR3 reads CASSLVAGVVINEQFF. As DNA, the CDR3 is TGTGCCAGCAGCTTAGTAGCGGGGGTAGTCATCAATGAGCAGTTCTTC.